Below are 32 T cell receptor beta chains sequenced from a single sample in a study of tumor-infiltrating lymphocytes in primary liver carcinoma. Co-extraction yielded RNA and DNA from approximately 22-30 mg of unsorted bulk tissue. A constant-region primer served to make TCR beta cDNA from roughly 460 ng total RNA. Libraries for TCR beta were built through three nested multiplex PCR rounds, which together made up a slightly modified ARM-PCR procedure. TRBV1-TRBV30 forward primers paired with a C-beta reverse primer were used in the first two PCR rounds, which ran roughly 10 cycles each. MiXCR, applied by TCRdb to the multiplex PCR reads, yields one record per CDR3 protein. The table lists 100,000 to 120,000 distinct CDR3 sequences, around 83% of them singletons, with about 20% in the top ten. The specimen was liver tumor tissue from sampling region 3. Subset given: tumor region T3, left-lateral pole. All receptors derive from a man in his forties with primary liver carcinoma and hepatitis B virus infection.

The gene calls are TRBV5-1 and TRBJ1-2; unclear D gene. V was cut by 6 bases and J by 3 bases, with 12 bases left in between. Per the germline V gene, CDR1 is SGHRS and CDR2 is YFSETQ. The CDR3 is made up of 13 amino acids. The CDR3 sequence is CASNSDGDYGYTF. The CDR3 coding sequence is TGCGCCAGCAACTCAGACGGGGACTATGGCTACACCTTC.

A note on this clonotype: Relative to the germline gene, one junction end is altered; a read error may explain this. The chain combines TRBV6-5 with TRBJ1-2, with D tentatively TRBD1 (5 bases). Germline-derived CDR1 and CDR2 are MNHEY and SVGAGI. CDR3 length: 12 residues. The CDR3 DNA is TGTGTCAGCAGATCGACAGTCTATGACTACACCTTC. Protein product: CVSRSTVYDYTF.

The CDR3 bases are TGTGCCAGCAGTCATAGGGGTACAGGGGCCGACCAGTACTTC. Translating it yields CASSHRGTGADQYF. The chain couples TRBV14 to TRBJ2-7, with 7 bases matching TRBD1. CDR1 is SGHDN, CDR2 FVKESK, per germline. The CDR3 has 14 amino acids. V lost 6 bases, J lost 10 bases, and 15 bases stayed unmatched.

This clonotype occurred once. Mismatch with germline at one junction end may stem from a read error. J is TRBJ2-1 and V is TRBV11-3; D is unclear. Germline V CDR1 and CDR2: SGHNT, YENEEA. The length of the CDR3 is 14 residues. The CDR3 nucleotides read TGTGCCAGCAGCTTAGGGGTCAACAACAATAAGCAGTCCTTC. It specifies CASSLGVNNNKQSF.

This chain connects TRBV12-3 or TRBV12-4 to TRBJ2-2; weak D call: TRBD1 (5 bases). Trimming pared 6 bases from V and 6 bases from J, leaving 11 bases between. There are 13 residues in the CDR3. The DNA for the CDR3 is TGTGCCAGCAGACCATCAGGGTCCGGGGAGCTGTTTTTT. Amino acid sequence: CASRPSGSGELFF.

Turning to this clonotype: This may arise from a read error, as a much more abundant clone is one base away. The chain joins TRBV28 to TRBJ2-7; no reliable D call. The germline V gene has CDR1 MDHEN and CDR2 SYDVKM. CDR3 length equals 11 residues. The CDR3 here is CASSLFYEHYF. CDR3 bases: TGTGCCAGCAGTTTGTTCTACGAGCATTACTTC.

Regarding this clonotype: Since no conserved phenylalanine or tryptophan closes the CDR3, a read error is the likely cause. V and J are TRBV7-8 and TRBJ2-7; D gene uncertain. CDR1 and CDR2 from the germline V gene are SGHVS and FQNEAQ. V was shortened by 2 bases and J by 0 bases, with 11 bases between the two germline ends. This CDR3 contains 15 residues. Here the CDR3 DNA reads TGTGCCAGCAGCTTATTGTGCCTGAGCTCCTACGAGCAGTACCTC. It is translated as CASSLLCLSSYEQYL.

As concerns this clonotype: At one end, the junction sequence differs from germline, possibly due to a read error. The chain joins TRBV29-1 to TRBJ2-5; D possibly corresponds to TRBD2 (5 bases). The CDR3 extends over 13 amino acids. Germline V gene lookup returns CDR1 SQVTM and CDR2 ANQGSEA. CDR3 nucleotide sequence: TGCAGCGTTGATGTCGTAGTCGGGGAGATCCAGTACTTC. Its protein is CSVDVVVGEIQYF.

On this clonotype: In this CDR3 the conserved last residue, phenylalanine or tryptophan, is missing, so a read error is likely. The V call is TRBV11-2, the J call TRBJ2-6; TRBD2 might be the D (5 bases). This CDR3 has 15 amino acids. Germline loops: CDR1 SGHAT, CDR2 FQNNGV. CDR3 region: CATQRPRSGSNVLTL. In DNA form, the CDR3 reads TGTGCCACCCAGCGGCCGCGCTCTGGGTCCAATGTCCTGACTCTC.

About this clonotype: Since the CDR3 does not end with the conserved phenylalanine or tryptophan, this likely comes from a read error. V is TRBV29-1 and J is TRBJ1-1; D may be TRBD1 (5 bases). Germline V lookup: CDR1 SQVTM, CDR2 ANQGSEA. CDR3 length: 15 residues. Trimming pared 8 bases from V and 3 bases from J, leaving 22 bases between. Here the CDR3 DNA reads TGCAGCCTTTCCGCAGAGTGGGGCATGGACACTGAAGCTTTCATT. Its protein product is CSLSAEWGMDTEAFI.

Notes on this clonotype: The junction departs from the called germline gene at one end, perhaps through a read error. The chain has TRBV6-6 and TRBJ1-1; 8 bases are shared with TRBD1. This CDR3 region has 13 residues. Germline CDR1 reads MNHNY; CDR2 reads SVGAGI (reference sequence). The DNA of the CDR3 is TGTGTCAGCAGCACAGGGGGGACTAATGAAGCTCTCTTT. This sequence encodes CVSSTGGTNEALF.

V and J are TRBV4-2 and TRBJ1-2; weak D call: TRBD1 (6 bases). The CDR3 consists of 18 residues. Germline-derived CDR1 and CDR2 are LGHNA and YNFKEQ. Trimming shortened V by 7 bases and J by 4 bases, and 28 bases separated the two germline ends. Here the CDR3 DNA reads TGTGCCAGCAACCGATCGTCCAGGAGGGGGGGCGCGTCCTATGGCTACACCTTC. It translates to CASNRSSRRGGASYGYTF.

CDR3 loop: CDSSQTQTHPYEQYF. The CDR3 DNA reads as TGTGATAGCAGTCAGACCCAAACCCATCCGTACGAGCAGTACTTC. The V call is TRBV6-5, the J call TRBJ2-7; D ambiguous. CDR1 is MNHEY, CDR2 SVGAGI, per germline. The CDR3 sequence is 15 residues long.

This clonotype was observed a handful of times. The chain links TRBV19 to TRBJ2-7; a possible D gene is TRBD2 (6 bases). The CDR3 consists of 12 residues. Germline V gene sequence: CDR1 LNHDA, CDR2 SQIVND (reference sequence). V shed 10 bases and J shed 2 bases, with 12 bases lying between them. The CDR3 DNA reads TGTGCCACCCGGGACTGCGCCTACGAGCAGTACTTC. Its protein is CATRDCAYEQYF.

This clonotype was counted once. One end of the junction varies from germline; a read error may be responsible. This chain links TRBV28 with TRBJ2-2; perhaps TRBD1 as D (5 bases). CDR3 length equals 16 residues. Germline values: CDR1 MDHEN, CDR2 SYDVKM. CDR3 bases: TGTGCCAGTAGTTTATTACAGGTCGGTGGCACCTGGGAGCTGTTTTTT. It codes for CASSLLQVGGTWELFF.

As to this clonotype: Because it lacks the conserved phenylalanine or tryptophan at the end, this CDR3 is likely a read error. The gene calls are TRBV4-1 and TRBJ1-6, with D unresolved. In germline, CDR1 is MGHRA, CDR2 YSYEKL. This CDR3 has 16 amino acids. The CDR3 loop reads CASSQEQSSYNSTLHS. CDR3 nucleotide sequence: TGCGCCAGCAGCCAAGAACAGAGCTCCTATAATTCAACCCTCCACTCT.

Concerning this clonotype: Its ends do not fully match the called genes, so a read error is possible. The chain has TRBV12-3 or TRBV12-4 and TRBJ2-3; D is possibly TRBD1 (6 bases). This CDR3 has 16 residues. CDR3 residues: CVSSRVWGRDIDTQYF. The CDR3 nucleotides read TGTGTCAGCAGTCGGGTTTGGGGCAGGGACATAGATACGCAGTATTTT.

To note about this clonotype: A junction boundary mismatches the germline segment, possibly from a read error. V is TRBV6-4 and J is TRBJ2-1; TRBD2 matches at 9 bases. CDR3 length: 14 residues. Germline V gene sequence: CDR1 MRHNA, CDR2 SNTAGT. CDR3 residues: CDSSIAGGRYEQFF. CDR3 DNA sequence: TGTGACAGCAGTATTGCGGGAGGGCGGTATGAGCAGTTCTTC.

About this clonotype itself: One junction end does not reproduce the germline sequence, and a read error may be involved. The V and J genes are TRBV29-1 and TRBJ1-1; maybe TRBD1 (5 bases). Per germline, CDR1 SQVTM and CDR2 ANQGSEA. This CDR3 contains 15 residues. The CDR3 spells CSVRNGWGMSTEAFF. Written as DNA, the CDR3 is TGTAGCGTTCGAAATGGGTGGGGCATGAGCACTGAAGCTTTCTTT.

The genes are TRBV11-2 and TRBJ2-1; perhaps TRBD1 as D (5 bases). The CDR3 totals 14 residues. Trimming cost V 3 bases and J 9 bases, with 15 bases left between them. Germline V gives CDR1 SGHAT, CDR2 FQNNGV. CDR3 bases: TGTGCCAGCAGCTTGTCAAGCTTGGGGCGTGAGCAGTTCTTC. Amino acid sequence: CASSLSSLGREQFF.

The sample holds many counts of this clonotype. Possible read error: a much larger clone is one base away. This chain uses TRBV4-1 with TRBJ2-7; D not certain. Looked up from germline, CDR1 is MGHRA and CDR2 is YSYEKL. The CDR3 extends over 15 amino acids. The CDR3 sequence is CASSQVGPNSYGQYF. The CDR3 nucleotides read TGCGCCAGCAGCCAAGTCGGGCCCAACTCCTACGGGCAGTACTTC.

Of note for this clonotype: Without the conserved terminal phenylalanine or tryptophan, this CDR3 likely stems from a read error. DNA of the CDR3: TGCAGCGTTCGGACTAGCGGGAAATGGGCAGAGACCCAGTACCTC. Its protein product is CSVRTSGKWAETQYL. The chain employs TRBV29-1 and TRBJ2-5, with 12 bases that match TRBD2. V was clipped by 5 bases and J by 4 bases; unmatched bases: 8. CDR1 and CDR2 from the germline V gene are SQVTM and ANQGSEA. There are 15 residues in the CDR3.

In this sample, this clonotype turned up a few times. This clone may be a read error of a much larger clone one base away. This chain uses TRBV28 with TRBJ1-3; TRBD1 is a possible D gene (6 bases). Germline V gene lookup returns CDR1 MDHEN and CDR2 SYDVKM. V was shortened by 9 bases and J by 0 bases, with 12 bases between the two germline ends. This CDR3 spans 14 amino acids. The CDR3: CASGGANSGNTIYF. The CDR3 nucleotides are TGTGCCAGTGGGGGGGCGAACTCTGGAAACACCATATATTTT. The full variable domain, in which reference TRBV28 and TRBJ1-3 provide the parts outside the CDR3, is DVKVTQSSRYLVKRTGEKVFLECVQDMDHENMFWYRQDPGLGLRLIYFSYDVKMKEKGDIPEGYSVSREKKERFSLILESASTNQTSMYLCASGGANSGNTIYFGEGSWLTVV.

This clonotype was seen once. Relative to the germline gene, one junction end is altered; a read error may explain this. CDR3 protein: CASGLDLGVARSQHF. The CDR3 nucleotides read TGTGCCAGCGGCTTAGATCTGGGGGTGGCTCGGTCCCAGCATTTT. This chain uses TRBV11-3 with TRBJ1-5; D might be TRBD1 (5 bases). CDR3 length: 15 residues. CDR1 SGHNT and CDR2 YENEEA come from the germline V gene.

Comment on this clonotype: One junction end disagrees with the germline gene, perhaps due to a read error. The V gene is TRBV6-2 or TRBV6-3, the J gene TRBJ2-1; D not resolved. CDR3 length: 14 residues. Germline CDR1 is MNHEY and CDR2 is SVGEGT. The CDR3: CASIYTTNPYDQVF. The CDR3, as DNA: TGTGCCAGCATTTACACTACGAATCCATACGACCAAGTCTTC.

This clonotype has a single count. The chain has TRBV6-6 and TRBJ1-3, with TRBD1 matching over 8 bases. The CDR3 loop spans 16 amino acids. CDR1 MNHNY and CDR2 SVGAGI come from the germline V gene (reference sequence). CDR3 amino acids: CANSYPGTGSGNTIYF. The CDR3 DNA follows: TGTGCTAACAGTTACCCCGGGACAGGCTCTGGAAACACCATATATTTT.

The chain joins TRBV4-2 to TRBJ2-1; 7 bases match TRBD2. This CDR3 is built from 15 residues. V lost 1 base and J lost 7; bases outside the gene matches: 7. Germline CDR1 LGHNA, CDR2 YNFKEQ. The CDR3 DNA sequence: TGTGCCAGCAGCCAAGTAGCTAGCGGTACTAATGAGCAGTTCTTC. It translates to CASSQVASGTNEQFF.

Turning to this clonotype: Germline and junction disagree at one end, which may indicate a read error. CDR3 in DNA: TGTGCCAACAGCTTGGTCCATCAACCGTACCAAGAGACCCAGTACTTC. Amino acid sequence: CANSLVHQPYQETQYF. The V gene is TRBV5-4, the J gene TRBJ2-5; D ambiguous. The CDR3 is 16 residues long. Germline CDR1 reads SGHNT; CDR2 reads YYREEE (reference sequence). The full variable domain, its missing parts supplied by reference TRBV5-4 and TRBJ2-5, is ETGVTQSPTHLIKTRGQQVTLRCSSQSGHNTVSWYQQALGQGPQFIFQYYREEENGRGNFPPRFSGLQFPNYSSELNVNALELDDSALYLCANSLVHQPYQETQYFGPGTRLLVL.

The CDR3 region is CNAGVAQTQYF. The CDR3 coding sequence is TGCAACGCTGGAGTAGCCCAGACCCAGTACTTC. This chain connects TRBV29-1 to TRBJ2-5, with no clear D. The germline V gene encodes CDR1 SQVTM and CDR2 ANQGSEA. This CDR3 region has 11 residues. The variable domain in full, completed from reference TRBV29-1 and TRBJ2-5, reads SAVISQKPSRDICQRGTSLTIQCQVDSQVTMMFWYRQQPGQSLTLIATANQGSEATYESGFVIDKFPISRPNLTFSTLTVSNMSPEDSSIYLCNAGVAQTQYFGPGTRLLVL.

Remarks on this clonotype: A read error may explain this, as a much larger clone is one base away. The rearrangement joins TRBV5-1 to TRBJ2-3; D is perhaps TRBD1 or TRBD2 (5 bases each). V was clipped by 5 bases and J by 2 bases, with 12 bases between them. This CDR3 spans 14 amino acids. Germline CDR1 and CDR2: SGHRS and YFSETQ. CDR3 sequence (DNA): TGCGCCAGCAGTCGGGACCGACCCACAGATACGCAGTATTTT. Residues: CASSRDRPTDTQYF.

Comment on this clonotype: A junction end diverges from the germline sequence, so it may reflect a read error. Here the CDR3 reads CPSSLDLWAAQPQHF. The CDR3 nucleotides are TGTCCCAGCAGCTTAGATCTGTGGGCGGCTCAGCCCCAGCATTTT. The gene calls are TRBV11-3 and TRBJ1-5; D is unresolved. The germline V gene encodes CDR1 SGHNT and CDR2 YENEEA. This CDR3 region has 15 residues. The entire variable domain, with the rest obtained from reference TRBV11-3 and TRBJ1-5, is as follows: EAGVVQSPRYKIIEKKQPVAFWCNPISGHNTLYWYLQNLGQGPELLIRYENEEAVDDSQLPKDRFSAERLKGVDSTLKIQPAELGDSAVYLCPSSLDLWAAQPQHFGDGTRLSIL.

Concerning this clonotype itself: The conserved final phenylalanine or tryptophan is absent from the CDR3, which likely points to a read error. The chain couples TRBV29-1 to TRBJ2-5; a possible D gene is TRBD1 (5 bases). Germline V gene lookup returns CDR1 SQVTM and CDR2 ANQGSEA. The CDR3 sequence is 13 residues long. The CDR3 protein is CRVVGDGQETQYI. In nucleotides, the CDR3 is TGCAGAGTTGTAGGGGATGGGCAAGAGACCCAGTACATC.